Sequencing of this T cell receptor (beta chain) was carried out in a study of blood T cell repertoires in COVID-19. Study-wide background: Italy, Spain and the United States were the sources of the convalescent and acute COVID-19 samples. From T cells, B-cell-depleted T cells, or PBMCs came the material, which was cDNA or gDNA.

Deletions cut 2 bases from V and 3 bases from J, with 8 bases between. Germline loops: CDR1 MNHEY, CDR2 SVGAGI. This CDR3 comprises 13 residues. Authors' processing steps: Quantification of nucleated cells was approximated via reference gene primer amplification. Using immunoSEQ multiplex PCR, the repertoire was profiled, and TCRdb retains in-frame clones only, with some absent. V and J calls and clone size are as listed in that table; D and trimming were resolved from the DNA. Of approximately 230,000 clones in the sample, about 86% were seen once. Sequencing was done on a sample of peripheral blood. This clonotype was obtained from a man older than 75 with acute or convalescent COVID-19. The V and J genes are TRBV6-5 and TRBJ2-7; D is ambiguous. The CDR3 protein is CASSYRSNYEQYF. The CDR3, as DNA: TGTGCCAGCAGTTACAGGAGCAACTACGAGCAGTACTTC.